Listed here are 2 T cell receptor beta chains from one sample, sequenced in a study of PD-1 blockade in classical Hodgkin lymphoma. The method was immunoSEQ multiplex PCR; TCRdb's version includes in-frame clones alone and lacks a portion of them. The table records approximately 65,000 clones, approximately 88% of them present only once. Relapse was seen in all patients after autologous stem cell transplantation, and brentuximab vedotin exposure was variable. The sample here was peripheral blood mononuclear cells (PBMCs), taken at baseline. These receptor sequences come from a human donor with classical Hodgkin lymphoma.

This clone was seen a few times. The chain is built from TRBV6-4 and TRBJ2-1, with TRBD1 identical over 9 bases. Germline CDR1 reads MRHNA; CDR2 reads SNTAGT. The J segment lost 1 base and the V segment lost 2 bases, leaving 3 bases of the junction unmatched. This CDR3 region has 16 residues. CDR3 bases: TGTGCCAGCAGTGACGAGACAGGGGGGTCCTACAATGAGCAGTTCTTC. Protein: CASSDETGGSYNEQFF.

J is TRBJ1-2 and V is TRBV29-1; tentatively, D is TRBD1 (6 bases). The CDR3 contains 15 residues. Germline CDR1 is SQVTM and CDR2 is ANQGSEA. V lost 3 bases, J lost 3 bases, and 17 bases lay in between. CDR3 residues: CSVEGDTGRDYGYTF. Written as DNA, the CDR3 is TGCAGCGTTGAGGGGGACACTGGACGGGACTATGGCTACACCTTC.